A single TCR beta chain is shown here with its context. The target of this receptor is not known. The input lacks base qualities; no much larger clone sits a single base away. The sample belongs to a study of T cells after yellow fever vaccination (dated by TCRdb to about 2019). For context, the study as a whole: Libraries from fractions with low cell numbers were prepared with the SMART-Seq v4 Ultra Low Input RNA kit. Bulk TCR alpha and beta repertoires were sequenced longitudinally to track T-cell clones before and after primary and booster YFV17D yellow fever vaccination. Blood was drawn at multiple timepoints before and after primary and secondary immunization, with bulk PBMC replicates and cell subsets isolated. Two healthy male donors made up the cohort, one aged 18 to 29 years and the other aged 30 to 39 years. Overall study outcomes, separate from this receptor: FACS-sorted repertoires could contain abundant contaminating clonotypes from the bulk population, so computational filtering was required. Only a couple of donors were included in the study, so the extent to which the findings can be generalized is limited. The secondary T-cell response was found to be weaker but faster than the primary response, with a peak reached on day 5 rather than on day 15. A small share of clonotypes was detected in both CD4 and CD8 compartments, with the overlap likely arising from convergent recombination. Most clones expanded after primary vaccination (approximately 96% of CD4 and roughly 91% of CD8) were re-detected after the booster, suggesting that broad memory maintenance occurred.

Per the publication, the treatment or condition label means: live attenuated yellow fever vaccine strain. PBMCs were isolated from peripheral blood using a standard Ficoll-Paque protocol. CD4 and CD8 T-cell fractions were isolated with Dynabeads CD4 and CD8 positive selection kits. TriZol was used to extract RNA from bulk PBMCs, CD4 and CD8 fractions, and dextramer-positive and dextramer-negative fractions. CDR1 and CDR2 were assigned from the germline V gene as SGHTA and FQGNSA. The V end gives up 5 bases and the J end 0 bases, leaving 1 base in the junction not matched to a gene. From the cysteine through the phenylalanine, the CDR3 covers 16 amino acids. The retained sequence is limited to the CDR3, 48 bases, with the frame set at the first base. The reads were generated on an Illumina NovaSeq 6000. Synthesis of TCR cDNA relied on 5'RACE template switching, a step that introduced a universal primer site along with unique molecular identifiers. Priming for cDNA synthesis came from both the TCR alpha and TCR beta constant segments. Two PCR steps were used to amplify libraries, with sample barcodes and sequencing adapters being added in the second step. Sequencing of the libraries was done on either Illumina HiSeq 2500 (2x100 bp) or NovaSeq (2x150 bp). The authors' pipeline ran thus. Reads were demultiplexed and collapsed into UMI consensus sequences with MIGEC, and V(D)J alignment was performed with MiXCR. Vaccine-responding clonotypes were identified with edgeR using replicate PBMC samples, with FDR below 0.01 and a log2 fold change above 5 up to day 15 being required. CD4 or CD8 identity was assigned to each bulk clonotype according to whether the clonotype was present at higher abundance in the sequenced CD4 repertoire or the sequenced CD8 repertoire. Through fastp at Q25 and MiXCR, TCRdb rebuilt clones from the public reads, retaining in-frame beta chains. A single entry per CDR3 protein holds the most common genes and DNA from its merged rows. TCRdb, not the authors, supplied the V and J calls. The sample includes hundreds of thousands of distinct CDR3 sequences, with 9.5% to 15% observed a single time. Together, the top ten hold around 3% of the sample.

The TCR was taken from a man between 18 and 29 years old who received the YFV17D yellow fever vaccine. This chain joins TRBV7-2 to TRBJ2-3; 14 middle bases align to TRBD2. The sequenced sample was CD4+ T cells sorted from PBMCs, obtained 15 days after the yellow fever booster vaccination. The base sequence is TGTGCCAGCAGCCGGACTAGCGGGGGGAGCACAGATACGCAGTATTTT. The resulting protein is CASSRTSGGSTDTQYF.